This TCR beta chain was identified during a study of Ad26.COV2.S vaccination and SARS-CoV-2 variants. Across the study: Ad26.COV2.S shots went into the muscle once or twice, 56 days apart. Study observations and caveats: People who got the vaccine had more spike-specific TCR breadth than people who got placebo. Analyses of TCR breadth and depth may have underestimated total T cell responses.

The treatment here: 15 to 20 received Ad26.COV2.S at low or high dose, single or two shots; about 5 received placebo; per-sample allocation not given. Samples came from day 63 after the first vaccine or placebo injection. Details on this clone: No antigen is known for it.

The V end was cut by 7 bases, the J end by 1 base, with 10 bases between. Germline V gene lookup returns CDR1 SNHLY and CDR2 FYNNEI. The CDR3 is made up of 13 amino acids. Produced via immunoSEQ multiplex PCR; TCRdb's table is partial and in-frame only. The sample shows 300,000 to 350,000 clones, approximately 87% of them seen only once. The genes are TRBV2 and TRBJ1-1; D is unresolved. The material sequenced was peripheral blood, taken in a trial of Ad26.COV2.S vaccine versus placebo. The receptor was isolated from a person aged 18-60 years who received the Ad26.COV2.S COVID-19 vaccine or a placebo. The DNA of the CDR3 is TGTGCCAGCACCCTCGGTGGGAACACTGAAGCTTTCTTT. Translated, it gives CASTLGGNTEAFF.